The sequence of this TCR beta chain was determined in a study of blood T cells in healthy people across ages (dated by TCRdb to between 2015 and 2017). In terms of the full investigation: Template switching captured roughly one uniquely barcoded TCR beta cDNA molecule per two T cells in model experiments. To avoid experimental bias, donors of different ages were spread randomly across the sequencing lanes. Two additional independent replicas of 1 million unique cDNA reads from the same blood draw were analyzed for two donors (one aged 18 to 29 and one aged 80 or older). The donors were split into four age groups: young (average 16 years), middle-aged (about 40), aged (roughly 68) and long-lived (under 85). To track age-related changes in TCR beta repertoire diversity, the study relied on deep sequencing normalized with unique cDNA molecular identifiers. General findings and caveats noted by the study authors: Conclusive comparison of naive and antigen-experienced compartments was prevented by the profiling of bulk unsorted PBMCs. Compared with the aged group, more naive CD4+ T cells, fewer expanded clones and increased TCR diversity were shown by the long-lived group, suggesting age selection. Estimates of total diversity based on one million sequenced T cells were considered lower bounds and underestimates. Observed TCR beta diversity per million T cells fell roughly linearly with age, and a significant reduction was already apparent by age about 43. The percentage of naive T cells measured by flow cytometry correlated strongly with observed TCR beta diversity. Donor CMV infection status was unknown, potentially confounding age-related changes in expanded clonotypes.

In the germline V gene, CDR1 corresponds to SGHRS and CDR2 to YFSETQ. Counted from cysteine to phenylalanine, this CDR3 has 16 amino acids. The kept DNA is CDR3 alone, 48 bases in frame from the first base. Donors were a few dozen systemically healthy Caucasian individuals from Russia aged roughly 6 to 90 years. Each donor gave around 9.5 milliliters of peripheral blood, collected into EDTA-treated Vacutainer tubes. Ficoll-Paque density-gradient centrifugation was used to isolate PBMCs, with at least 6.5 million per sample. Trizol reagent was used to extract total RNA from the PBMCs, yielding at least 6 micrograms per sample. For every donor, flow cytometry on a PBMC aliquot measured the percentage of naive CD45RAhigh/CD27high T cells. With respect to this clonotype: Which antigen it targets is not known. No much larger clonotype is one base removed from it; base qualities were not supplied.

Receptor amplification or capture employed 5' RACE. Instrument on record: Illumina HiSeq 2500. A second PCR of about 6 to 11 cycles was performed with a sample-barcoded 5' primer and a J-beta primer mix. A template-switch 5' adaptor carrying 12 random nucleotides introduced a unique molecular identifier onto each TCR beta cDNA molecule. At least 3 million CDR3-containing paired-end reads were obtained from each sample. First-strand cDNA synthesis was performed from all RNA using the Mint cDNA synthesis kit, with priming by a TRBC-specific oligonucleotide. All cDNA was treated with uracil-DNA glycosylase and then went through a first 18-cycle PCR with the universal primers M1SS and BC2_uni_R. In the authors' own workflow: For normalization, 1 million high-quality reads were randomly selected from each sample, with every read carrying a distinct molecular identifier. Instead of being binned into consensus sequences, reads with shared molecular identifiers were discarded. MiTCR, with a Q25 quality threshold and the strictest error-elimination algorithm, was used for CDR3 identification, clonotype clustering and error correction. A nonparametric unseen species model using Euler transformation provided a lower-bound estimate of total TCR beta diversity. The public reads were reanalyzed by TCRdb: fastp trimming at Q25, MiXCR alignment, in-frame beta chains only. Every distinct CDR3 protein forms one entry, paired with its most common genes and DNA. TCRdb's processing, not the authors' own work, is the source of the V and J calls. Counted in this sample were 550,000 to 800,000 distinct CDR3 sequences; roughly 32% of them appeared once. Clones ranked in the top ten supply about 16% of the sample.

Source material: blood. The clonotype comes from a woman over 75 in good health. Donor details come from another sample of the same person, matched by shared clones. Recombination linked TRBV5-1 to TRBJ2-5; TRBD2 is a possible D gene, resting on 7 matching bases. The last part of the DNA fits TRBJ2-7 better; the J call may be wrong. The DNA sequence is TGCGCCAGCAGCTTGGCCGGGGCGGGGGCCGACCACGAGCAGTACTTC. Translated, it reads CASSLAGAGADHEQYF.